Listed below are T cell receptor beta chains from one sample, sequenced in a study of blood T cell repertoires in COVID-19. Sequenced by immunoSEQ multiplex PCR; TCRdb stores in-frame clones only, minus some. In the table there are just over 60,000 clones, about 80% of which are singletons. The material sequenced was peripheral blood. The receptors come from a man younger than 40 with COVID-19, enrolled during active disease. The CDR3 runs from the conserved cysteine through the conserved F or W. The order of the fields is D gene, clone size, J gene, V gene, CDR3 DNA, CDR3 protein. The D gene is left open where the match is weak. The size entry is marked missing in some rows and otherwise reads once, few, many or a size class.

TRBD1,NA,TRBJ1-1,TRBV10-3,TGTGCCATCAGTGAGACAAACAGGGGGATGGGTGAAGCTTTCTTT,CAISETNRGMGEAFF
TRBD1,NA,TRBJ2-7,TRBV18,TGTGCCAGCTCACCATTGGGACAGGGTTACGAGCAGTACTTC,CASSPLGQGYEQYF
NA,NA,TRBJ1-1,TRBV14,TGTGCCAGCAGACCCGGGACATCCACTGAAGCTTTCTTT,CASRPGTSTEAFF
TRBD1,NA,TRBJ1-2,TRBV7-9,TGTGCCAGCAGCCCGACAGGGTACAATGGCTACACCTTC,CASSPTGYNGYTF
TRBD1,NA,TRBJ1-1,TRBV10-3,TGTGCCATCAGTGAGTCCCGGGACAGAGTGAACACTGAAGCTTTCTTT,CAISESRDRVNTEAFF
TRBD2,NA,TRBJ2-3,TRBV11-2,TGTGCCAGCAGCTTAGATGGACTAGCGGGATTAGTAGATACGCAGTATTTT,CASSLDGLAGLVDTQYF
TRBD1,NA,TRBJ1-6,TRBV27,TGTGCCAGCAGTTCTCGACAGGGAATTTATTCACCCCTCCACTTT,CASSSRQGIYSPLHF
NA,few,TRBJ1-1,TRBV24-1,TGTGCCACCAGTGATTTGAACAGTCAGCAGAACACTGAAGCTTTCTTT,CATSDLNSQQNTEAFF
NA,NA,TRBJ2-7,TRBV6-1,TGTGCCAGCAGTGAAGACCTCGGACTTTCCTCCTACGAGCAGTACTTC,CASSEDLGLSSYEQYF
TRBD2,NA,TRBJ2-1,TRBV19,TGTGCCAGTAAGGGTGCGGGAGGGATGTTCTTC,CASKGAGGMFF
NA,few,TRBJ2-1,TRBV18,TGTGCCAGCTCACCAAATGGAGAAGCCAATGAGCAGTTCTTC,CASSPNGEANEQFF
TRBD1,NA,TRBJ2-5,TRBV19,TGTGCCAGTAGTGCCTCCGGGACAGCACAAGAGACCCAGTACTTC,CASSASGTAQETQYF
TRBD1,NA,TRBJ1-1,TRBV27,TGTGCCAGCAGTTCCGGGATAGGGGACAGGGGGCCAGCTTTCTTT,CASSSGIGDRGPAFF
NA,NA,TRBJ2-2,TRBV7-3,TGTGCCAGCAGCTTAATGGGGGGAACGGCGAACACCGGGGAGCTGTTTTTT,CASSLMGGTANTGELFF
TRBD2,NA,TRBJ2-2,TRBV2,TGTGCCAGCAGTGAAGGGGGAGGGTTGGTCACCGGGGAGCTGTTTTTT,CASSEGGGLVTGELFF
TRBD1,NA,TRBJ2-3,TRBV9,TGTGCCAGCAGCCCTCGCTTGGGACAGGGTAAGGATACGCAGTATTTT,CASSPRLGQGKDTQYF
TRBD1,NA,TRBJ1-1,TRBV27,TGTGCCAGCAGTGGACAGGGGCCCACTGAAGCTTTCTTT,CASSGQGPTEAFF
NA,NA,TRBJ2-5,TRBV6-6,TGTGCCAGCAGTTACGGACAACTCCAAGAGACCCAGTACTTC,CASSYGQLQETQYF
NA,NA,TRBJ2-3,TRBV2,TGTGCCGCCCGAGGGGGTTGGTCCACAGATACGCAGTATTTT,CAARGGWSTDTQYF
NA,NA,TRBJ2-3,TRBV7-2,TGTGCCAGCAGCTTTCGGGGCACAGATACGCAGTATTTT,CASSFRGTDTQYF
TRBD1,NA,TRBJ2-2,TRBV29-1,TGCAGCGTTGTGGGACAGGGCACACCGAACACCGGGGAGCTGTTTTTT,CSVVGQGTPNTGELFF
NA,NA,TRBJ2-3,TRBV30,TGTGCCTGGAGTCGCTCCGGGACAACAAAGGCAGATACGCAGTATTTT,CAWSRSGTTKADTQYF